These 26 T cell receptor beta chains originate from one sample sequenced in a study of long-term antiretroviral therapy in people with HIV. Version v3.0 of the immunoSEQ assay was performed at survey level. Using immunoSEQ multiplex PCR, the repertoire was profiled, and TCRdb retains in-frame clones only, with some absent. The table shows some 12,000 clones, with about 89% occurring only once. This specimen consisted of unsorted PBMCs, obtained 0.2 years before starting antiretroviral therapy. The receptors shown here come from a middle-aged woman with HIV.

The V call is TRBV6-5, the J call TRBJ2-7; D is unclear. This CDR3 is built from 13 residues. Germline V gives CDR1 MNHEY, CDR2 SVGAGI. Trimming removed 5 bases at V and 1 base at J, with 9 bases between. For the CDR3, the DNA is TGTGCCAGCAGTACCCCCGGGTCCTACGAGCAGTACTTC. Its protein product is CASSTPGSYEQYF.

This chain links TRBV5-1 with TRBJ2-5; 12 bases match TRBD2. The CDR3 loop spans 16 amino acids. Germline-derived CDR1 and CDR2 are SGHRS and YFSETQ. V lost 4 bases and J lost 0; bases outside the gene matches: 4. CDR3 nucleotides: TGCGCCAGCAGCACCGGGACTAGCGGGTACCAAGAGACCCAGTACTTC. This codes for CASSTGTSGYQETQYF.

This clone has only one observation. The CDR3, as DNA: TGCGCCAGCAGCCCCGGGACAGGGCCGCGGGAGCAGTTCTTC. As protein: CASSPGTGPREQFF. The chain uses TRBV5-1 and TRBJ2-1; 9 bases are a match to TRBD1. Germline V CDR1 and CDR2: SGHRS, YFSETQ. Losses at the gene ends were 4 bases for V and 10 bases for J; bases not matched to a gene: 9. The CDR3 length is 14 residues.

The chain joins TRBV10-3 to TRBJ2-4, with 9 positions matching TRBD1. The germline CDR1 and CDR2 sequences are ENHRY and SYGVKD. The length of the CDR3 is 14 residues. V was pared by 2 bases and J by 9 bases, with 5 bases of the junction left unmatched. The CDR3 spells CAISERTGVPIQYF. The CDR3 DNA reads TGTGCCATCAGTGAGAGGACAGGGGTGCCCATTCAGTACTTC.

In nucleotides, the CDR3 is TGTGCCAGCAGCTTCGGACAGGGGGACCCCTACGAGCAGTACTTC. Its protein product is CASSFGQGDPYEQYF. The chain recombines TRBV7-8 with TRBJ2-7, with 10 bases identical to TRBD1. Trimming cost V 3 bases and J 2 bases; bases outside gene matches: 4. In germline, CDR1 is SGHVS, CDR2 FQNEAQ. This CDR3 is 15 amino acids long.

This clone was seen a handful of times. CDR3: CASSPSREDGTGELFF. CDR3 DNA: TGTGCCAGCAGTCCTAGCCGGGAGGACGGAACCGGGGAGCTGTTTTTT. V usage is TRBV27 and J usage is TRBJ2-2, with TRBD2 matching over 7 bases. This CDR3 contains 16 residues. The J segment lost 5 bases and the V segment lost 5 bases, leaving 11 bases of the junction unmatched. Germline lookup yields CDR1 MNHEY and CDR2 SMNVEV (reference sequence).

This clone was picked up one time. This sequence joins TRBV5-1 and TRBJ2-5, with TRBD2 matching over 10 bases. With 0 bases clipped from V and 5 bases from J, the junction kept 4 bases outside the gene matches. From germline, CDR1 is SGHRS and CDR2 YFSETQ. This CDR3 contains 15 residues. CDR3 coding DNA: TGCGCCAGCAGCTTGGTAGCGGGGGGAGGTGAGACCCAGTACTTC. Residues: CASSLVAGGGETQYF.

This chain joins TRBV6-5 and TRBJ1-4; TRBD1 agrees at 7 bases. The CDR3 loop spans 14 amino acids. V dropped 4 bases and J dropped 5; count of bases not matched to a gene: 4. Germline-derived CDR1 and CDR2 are MNHEY and SVGAGI. DNA of the CDR3: TGTGCCAGCAGTTCGGGACAGAAAAATGAAAAACTGTTTTTT. Translation: CASSSGQKNEKLFF.

Remarks on this clone: This same CDR3 is encoded by further DNA sequences in the sample. The rearrangement joins TRBV4-3 to TRBJ2-1, with 10 bases that match TRBD2. This CDR3 has 15 residues. Germline CDR1 is LGHNA and CDR2 is YSLEER. V was clipped by 3 bases and J by 3 bases; unmatched bases: 2. This CDR3 reads CASSQPSGGYNEQFF. CDR3 in DNA: TGCGCCAGCAGCCAGCCTAGCGGGGGCTACAATGAGCAGTTCTTC.

This chain uses TRBV11-2 with TRBJ1-2, with D maybe TRBD1 (5 bases). The CDR3 runs to 14 residues. V was clipped by 5 bases and J by 8 bases, with 18 bases between them. From germline, CDR1 is SGHAT and CDR2 FQNNGV. The CDR3 region is CASSSRAGLLGYTF. CDR3 nucleotides: TGTGCCAGCAGCAGCCGGGCGGGACTCTTGGGCTACACCTTC.

Here the CDR3 reads CASSFRENTEAFF. The CDR3 nucleotides are TGTGCCAGCAGCTTCCGGGAGAACACTGAAGCTTTCTTT. The V and J genes are TRBV5-8 and TRBJ1-1; D gene uncertain. The germline gives CDR1 SGHTS, CDR2 YDEGEE. The length of the CDR3 is 13 residues. V shed 2 bases and J shed 1 base, with 6 bases lying between them.

J is TRBJ2-4 and V is TRBV2; D remains ambiguous. CDR3 length equals 14 residues. Trimming pared 7 bases from V and 2 bases from J, leaving 12 bases between. From germline, CDR1 is SNHLY and CDR2 FYNNEI. Here the CDR3 DNA reads TGTGCCAGCAACCACCGGAAGACCAAAAACATTCAGTACTTC. It is translated as CASNHRKTKNIQYF.

The CDR3 coding sequence is TGTGCCAGCAGCGCCAGGTTTTCCGTCTACGAGCAGTACTTC. It specifies CASSARFSVYEQYF. This chain links TRBV2 with TRBJ2-7; D uncertain. Germline CDR1 SNHLY, CDR2 FYNNEI. V was trimmed by 6 bases and J by 3 bases, leaving 15 bases between them. The CDR3 length is 14 residues.

The rearrangement joins TRBV18 to TRBJ2-3, with D uncertain. The CDR3 consists of 15 residues. Germline V CDR1 and CDR2: KGHSH, LQKENI. The ends were cut back, 0 bases at V and 2 bases at J, with 9 bases in the middle. In DNA, the CDR3 is TGTGCCAGCTCACCACCTGGGCGGATCACAGATACGCAGTATTTT. It codes for CASSPPGRITDTQYF.

This chain uses TRBV5-4 with TRBJ2-2; 10 bases line up with TRBD1. V lost 3 bases to trimming and J lost 3 bases; unmatched junction nucleotides: 2. This CDR3 region has 15 residues. The germline gives CDR1 SGHNT, CDR2 YYREEE (reference sequence). The CDR3 protein is CASSSGTGDTGELFF. CDR3 in DNA: TGTGCCAGCAGCTCCGGGACAGGGGACACCGGGGAGCTGTTTTTT. Complete variable domain (other parts from reference TRBV5-4 and TRBJ2-2): ETGVTQSPTHLIKTRGQQVTLRCSSQSGHNTVSWYQQALGQGPQFIFQYYREEENGRGNFPPRFSGLQFPNYSSELNVNALELDDSALYLCASSSGTGDTGELFFGEGSRLTVL.

This clone was picked up one time. The CDR3 DNA is TGTGCCAGCTCACCACAGGGAGAAAGCTATGGCTACACCTTC. This translates into CASSPQGESYGYTF. The chain couples TRBV18 to TRBJ1-2; D gene unclear. V was trimmed by 1 base and J by 4 bases, leaving 10 bases between them. CDR1 is KGHSH, CDR2 LQKENI, per germline. The CDR3 has 14 amino acids.

This clone was detected only once. V and J are TRBV5-4 and TRBJ2-5; 7 positions agree with TRBD1. Germline V gene data show CDR1 as SGHNT and CDR2 as YYREEE (reference sequence). V lost 4 bases, J lost 5 bases, and 11 bases stayed unmatched. The length of the CDR3 is 15 residues. This CDR3 is CASSAQQGLAETQYF. In nucleotides, the CDR3 is TGTGCCAGCAGCGCGCAACAGGGGTTAGCTGAGACCCAGTACTTC.

The gene calls are TRBV19 and TRBJ2-3; TRBD1 might be the D (7 bases). CDR1 LNHDA and CDR2 SQIVND come from the germline V gene (reference sequence). CDR3 size: 15 residues. Trimming pared 7 bases from V and 0 bases from J, leaving 14 bases between. The DNA of the CDR3 is TGTGCCAGTACCGACGGGGGACAGAGCACAGATACGCAGTATTTT. Protein: CASTDGGQSTDTQYF. Together with reference TRBV19 and TRBJ2-3, the CDR3 gives the full variable domain: DGGITQSPKYLFRKEGQNVTLSCEQNLNHDAMYWYRQDPGQGLRLIYYSQIVNDFQKGDIAEGYSVSREKKESFPLTVTSAQKNPTAFYLCASTDGGQSTDTQYFGPGTRLTVL.

The V and J genes are TRBV6-5 and TRBJ2-7, with D perhaps TRBD1 or TRBD2 (5 bases each). Germline V gives CDR1 MNHEY, CDR2 SVGAGI. Trimming took 0 bases from V and 0 from J, leaving 12 bases between them. This CDR3 is built from 16 residues. The CDR3 nucleotides are TGTGCCAGCAGTTACTCCGGGACCTCCCCCTCCTACGAGCAGTACTTC. As protein: CASSYSGTSPSYEQYF.

The chain carries TRBV19 and TRBJ1-6; perhaps TRBD1 as D (5 bases). The CDR3 is made up of 15 amino acids. With 3 bases removed from V and 10 bases from J, the gap between germline ends came to 16 bases. Germline CDR1 is LNHDA and CDR2 is SQIVND (reference sequence). This chain's CDR3 is CASSIEVGDLSPLHF. The CDR3, as DNA: TGTGCCAGTAGTATCGAGGTTGGGGACCTATCACCCCTCCACTTT.

The V gene is TRBV29-1, the J gene TRBJ1-1; D ambiguous. This CDR3 contains 14 residues. Germline assignment: CDR1 SQVTM and CDR2 ANQGSEA. V shed 4 bases and J shed 1 base, with 13 bases lying between them. In DNA form, the CDR3 reads TGCAGCGTTGTCTACCAGGAGGGGAACACTGAAGCTTTCTTT. This sequence encodes CSVVYQEGNTEAFF.

This chain uses TRBV6-6 with TRBJ1-2, with 12 bases matching TRBD1. Germline CDR1 reads MNHNY; CDR2 reads SVGAGI (reference sequence). Trimming removed 5 bases from V and 6 bases from J; junction bases left unmatched: 10. CDR3 length equals 16 residues. The DNA for the CDR3 is TGTGCCAGCAGTCTCCCGGGACAGGGGGCGATCCATGGCTACACCTTC. Amino acid sequence: CASSLPGQGAIHGYTF.

The CDR3 loop is CASSPWTSGNTGELFF. The CDR3 DNA sequence: TGTGCCAGTAGTCCATGGACTAGCGGGAACACCGGGGAGCTGTTTTTT. V gene TRBV19 combines with J gene TRBJ2-2; TRBD2 agrees at 10 bases. The length of the CDR3 is 16 residues. After removal of 5 bases from V and 1 base from J, the junction contained 4 bases not matched to a gene. Germline CDR1 reads LNHDA; CDR2 reads SQIVND (reference sequence).

V gene TRBV30 combines with J gene TRBJ2-2, with a possible D match to TRBD1 (5 bases). In germline, CDR1 is GTSNPN, CDR2 SVGIG (reference sequence). The CDR3 length is 15 residues. The V end lost 2 bases, the J end lost 1 base, and 11 bases lay between the germline ends. The CDR3 DNA is TGTGCCTGGAGTCACAGGAAACGGAACACCGGGGAGCTGTTTTTT. Translated, it gives CAWSHRKRNTGELFF. Full variable domain (remainder filled in from reference TRBV30 and TRBJ2-2): SQTIHQWPATLVQPVGSPLSLECTVEGTSNPNLYWYRQAAGRGLQLLFYSVGIGQISSEVPQNLSASRPQDRQFILSSKKLLLSDSGFYLCAWSHRKRNTGELFFGEGSRLTVL.

This CDR3 reads CASSVRRAGGSYEQYF. The CDR3 region has the DNA TGTGCCAGCAGCGTTCGTAGAGCGGGGGGTTCGTACGAGCAGTACTTC. V usage is TRBV7-2 and J usage is TRBJ2-7, with 9 bases fitting TRBD2. Germline lookup yields CDR1 SGHTA and CDR2 FQGNSA. V shed 5 bases, J shed 4 bases, and the junction held 12 bases outside the gene matches. The CDR3 consists of 16 residues. The full variable domain, with the rest looked up from reference TRBV7-2 and TRBJ2-7, is GAGVSQSPSNKVTEKGKDVELRCDPISGHTALYWYRQSLGQGLEFLIYFQGNSAPDKSGLPSDRFSAERTGGSVSTLTIQRTQQEDSAVYLCASSVRRAGGSYEQYFGPGTRLTVT.

In this sample, this clone turned up once. The V call is TRBV11-2, the J call TRBJ2-3; D is unclear. V shed 2 bases and J shed 4 bases, with 7 bases lying between them. This CDR3 region has 13 residues. Germline assignment: CDR1 SGHAT and CDR2 FQNNGV. The CDR3, as DNA: TGTGCCAGCAGCTTATCCCCAGCAGATACGCAGTATTTT. It specifies CASSLSPADTQYF.